A selection of T cell receptor beta chains follows, all from one sample in a study of T cell responses to AZD1222 COVID-19 vaccine. Sequencing was performed with immunoSEQ multiplex PCR; in TCRdb, only in-frame clones are kept and a portion is missing. The repertoire consists of some 160,000 clones, with about 92% occurring once and the leading ten covering 0.7% to 0.9%. This specimen was peripheral blood, taken on day 0 of AZD1222 vaccination. These receptors were collected from an adult in good health. Both conserved end residues are part of each CDR3. A D gene is named only where the DNA matches it firmly. The size entry is marked missing in some rows and otherwise reads once, few, many or a size class.

v_call,j_call,clone_size,d_call,cdr3_aa,cdr3_nt
TRBV6-6,TRBJ1-1,NA,NA,CASRRLRGALVTEAFF,TGTGCCAGCAGGCGATTACGGGGGGCCCTGGTCACTGAAGCTTTCTTT
TRBV7-2,TRBJ1-2,NA,NA,CASSLGLGLDVYGYTF,TGTGCCAGCAGCTTAGGCCTCGGGTTAGACGTCTATGGCTACACCTTC
TRBV19,TRBJ1-6,NA,TRBD1,CASGTVNNSPLHF,TGTGCCTCCGGGACAGTAAATAATTCACCCCTCCACTTT
TRBV19,TRBJ1-1,NA,NA,CASTSWGHGGSEAFF,TGTGCCAGTACCTCCTGGGGACACGGAGGATCTGAAGCTTTCTTT
TRBV6-5,TRBJ1-1,once,NA,CASSYGEDTEAFF,TGTGCCAGCAGTTACGGGGAGGACACTGAAGCTTTCTTT
TRBV28,TRBJ1-3,NA,NA,CASSSSGTLLGNTIYF,TGTGCCAGCAGTTCATCCGGGACCCTCCTTGGAAACACCATATATTTT
TRBV4-3,TRBJ2-1,once,NA,CASSQGRGYNEQFF,TGCGCCAGCAGCCAAGGAAGGGGGTACAATGAGCAGTTCTTC
TRBV14,TRBJ1-1,NA,TRBD1,CASSLRTGGMGTEAFF,TGTGCCAGCAGCCTCCGGACAGGGGGCATGGGCACTGAAGCTTTCTTT
TRBV6-6,TRBJ2-2,NA,NA,CASTDRPSTGELFF,TGTGCCAGCACAGACAGGCCCTCCACCGGGGAGCTGTTTTTT
TRBV10-3,TRBJ2-3,NA,NA,CAISANAGLGTDTQYF,TGTGCCATCAGTGCAAACGCAGGGCTTGGCACAGATACGCAGTATTTT
TRBV4-1,TRBJ2-7,once,NA,CASSHNSASQYEQYF,TGCGCCAGCAGCCATAATTCAGCGTCCCAATACGAGCAGTACTTC
TRBV11-2,TRBJ1-1,NA,NA,CASSSAFVALAEAFF,TGTGCCAGCAGCTCCGCTTTCGTTGCACTGGCTGAAGCTTTCTTT
TRBV6-5,TRBJ1-2,NA,TRBD1,CASNKGQGSYGYTF,TGTGCCAGCAACAAAGGACAGGGGTCCTATGGCTACACCTTC
TRBV28,TRBJ2-7,few,NA,CASFGGYEQYF,TGTGCCAGCTTCGGCGGCTACGAGCAGTACTTC
TRBV7-9,TRBJ1-3,NA,NA,CASSLSPRYSGNTIYF,TGTGCCAGCAGCTTAAGTCCCAGATACTCTGGAAACACCATATATTTT
TRBV27,TRBJ1-2,NA,NA,CASRPGDGNYGYTF,TGTGCCAGCAGACCAGGGGACGGTAACTATGGCTACACCTTC
TRBV6-1,TRBJ1-1,NA,NA,CASSETYKAEAFF,TGTGCCAGCAGTGAAACATACAAGGCTGAAGCTTTCTTT
TRBV28,TRBJ1-1,NA,NA,CASQVGDNTEAFF,TGTGCCAGCCAGGTGGGGGATAACACTGAAGCTTTCTTT
TRBV7-2,TRBJ1-5,once,NA,CASSFNGAGHNQPQHF,TGTGCCAGCAGCTTCAACGGGGCAGGGCACAATCAGCCCCAGCATTTT
TRBV3-1/TRBV3-2,TRBJ2-3,once,TRBD1,CASSHRGSTDTQYF,TGTGCCAGCAGCCACAGGGGGAGTACAGATACGCAGTATTTT
TRBV24-1,TRBJ2-7,NA,TRBD1,CATSEPYRDRGYEQYF,TGTGCCACCAGTGAACCTTACCGGGACAGGGGGTACGAGCAGTACTTC
TRBV7-6,TRBJ2-7,NA,TRBD1,CASSLLGWGQGTYEQYF,TGTGCCAGCAGCTTACTTGGATGGGGACAGGGTACCTACGAGCAGTACTTC
TRBV7-2,TRBJ2-5,NA,TRBD2,CASSPRVAGSQETQYF,TGTGCCAGCAGCCCCCGGGTAGCGGGGAGCCAAGAGACCCAGTACTTC
TRBV2,TRBJ2-2,NA,TRBD2,CASKGPSGLRMTGELFF,TGTGCCAGCAAGGGTCCTAGCGGGCTCCGAATGACCGGGGAGCTGTTTTTT
TRBV3-1/TRBV3-2,TRBJ1-2,NA,NA,CASSQDHYGYTF,TGTGCCAGCAGCCAAGATCACTATGGCTACACCTTC
TRBV28,TRBJ1-4,NA,NA,CASSLTDRYEKLFF,TGTGCCAGCAGTTTGACAGACAGGTACGAAAAACTGTTTTTT
TRBV2,TRBJ1-1,NA,NA,CASRAIGAEAFF,TGTGCCAGCAGGGCTATAGGGGCTGAAGCTTTCTTT
TRBV28,TRBJ2-3,NA,TRBD1,CASSLAGQGNTDTQYF,TGTGCCAGCAGTTTAGCCGGACAGGGAAACACAGATACGCAGTATTTT
TRBV7-8,TRBJ1-1,NA,NA,CASSSPYGRNTEAFF,TGTGCCAGCAGCTCCCCCTATGGACGGAACACTGAAGCTTTCTTT
TRBV6-6,TRBJ2-2,NA,TRBD1,CASSYLTGVTGELFF,TGTGCCAGCAGTTACTTGACAGGGGTCACCGGGGAGCTGTTTTTT
TRBV6-2/TRBV6-3,TRBJ1-2,once,NA,CASSLQGGYGYTF,TGTGCCAGCAGCCTTCAGGGAGGTTATGGCTACACCTTC
TRBV9,TRBJ2-3,NA,TRBD2,CASSPRRLAGGSDTQYF,TGTGCCAGCAGCCCCCGGAGACTAGCGGGGGGTTCAGATACGCAGTATTTT
TRBV27,TRBJ1-6,NA,NA,CASSFGVNSPLHF,TGTGCCAGCAGTTTCGGGGTGAATTCACCCCTCCACTTT
TRBV6-5,TRBJ2-7,few,NA,CASSPPGGSEQYF,TGTGCCAGCAGTCCCCCCGGGGGCAGCGAGCAGTACTTC
TRBV5-1,TRBJ1-2,NA,TRBD1,CASSPGTGDGYTF,TGCGCCAGCAGCCCGGGGACAGGGGACGGCTACACCTTC